These 12 T cell receptor beta chains share one sample of origin, sequenced in a study of blood T cells in healthy people across ages. With a J-beta primer mix and a sample-barcoded 5' primer, a second PCR ran about 7 to 12 cycles. TCRdb independently ran MiXCR on the 5' RACE reads; one entry per CDR3 protein. The profile shows fewer than 750,000 distinct CDR3 sequences, around 50% of them singletons. Sequencing used blood. Every receptor here comes from a man of 80 years or more in good health.

This clonotype has more than one count but fewer than ten. The chain carries TRBV20-1 and TRBJ1-1, with TRBD1 identical over 10 bases. The V and J ends lost 6 bases and 4 bases, in that order; junction bases with no gene match: 8. CDR1 is DFQATT, CDR2 SNEGSKA, per germline (reference sequence). The CDR3 is 14 amino acids. The CDR3 nucleotides read TGCAGTGCCCCGGGACAGGGGATAACCACTGAAGCTTTCTTT. It codes for CSAPGQGITTEAFF.

This clonotype showed up just once. V gene TRBV5-1 combines with J gene TRBJ1-4, with TRBD1 as a possible D gene (6 bases). The CDR3 has 15 amino acids. The germline gives CDR1 SGHRS, CDR2 YFSETQ. The V end lost 0 bases, the J end lost 7 bases, and 13 bases lay between the germline ends. CDR3 protein: CASSLAGQKTEKLFF. Here the CDR3 DNA reads TGCGCCAGCAGCTTGGCCGGACAGAAGACTGAAAAACTGTTTTTT.

The J gene is TRBJ2-4, the V gene TRBV7-2; the match to TRBD2 covers 8 bases. The DNA matches TRBJ2-7 better at its end, which makes the J call doubtful. The length of the CDR3 is 14 residues. CDR1 and CDR2 from the germline V gene are SGHTA and FQGNSA. CDR3: CASSPERGFYEQYF. DNA for the CDR3: TGTGCCAGCAGCCCTGAGCGGGGGTTCTACGAGCAGTACTTC.

The chain recombines TRBV27 with TRBJ2-1; 9 bases match TRBD1. Germline CDR1 and CDR2: MNHEY and SMNVEV (reference sequence). This CDR3 is built from 13 residues. V was clipped by 6 bases and J by 14 bases; unmatched bases: 11. CDR3 bases: TGTGCCAGCAGGCCGACAGGGGGGGGTCTAGAGTTCTTC. It specifies CASRPTGGGLEFF.

The rearrangement joins TRBV28 to TRBJ2-1; either TRBD1 or TRBD2 may supply D (7 bases each). The CDR3 runs to 14 residues. V lost 10 bases and J 5 bases, leaving 18 bases between the germline ends. Germline CDR1 reads MDHEN; CDR2 reads SYDVKM. CDR3 in DNA: TGTGCCACAACTCGCGGGGGACAGAACAATGAGCAGTTCTTC. Its translation: CATTRGGQNNEQFF.

The chain has TRBV30 and TRBJ2-5; weak D call: TRBD2 (8 bases). TRBJ2-7 matches the DNA end more closely, so the J call is doubtful. CDR3 size: 13 residues. CDR1 GTSNPN and CDR2 SVGIG come from the germline V gene (reference sequence). The CDR3 loop reads CAWAGLGGHEQYF. In DNA form, the CDR3 reads TGTGCCTGGGCGGGACTAGGGGGCCACGAGCAGTACTTC.

On this clonotype: A junction boundary mismatches the germline segment, possibly from a read error. The V and J genes are TRBV6-5 and TRBJ2-7, with a possible D match to TRBD1 (6 bases). This CDR3 region has 12 residues. Germline V gives CDR1 MNHEY, CDR2 SVGAGI. This CDR3 reads CASSYRTEVRVF. The CDR3, as DNA: TGTGCCAGCAGTTACAGGACAGAGGTTAGAGTCTTC.

V is TRBV12-3 or TRBV12-4 and J is TRBJ1-2; unclear D gene. The CDR3 extends over 15 amino acids. Trimming cost V 2 bases and J 2 bases, with 12 bases left between them. CDR3 sequence (DNA): TGTGCCAGCAGTTTAAGGGCAGGAGAAAACTATGGCTACACCTTC. It is translated as CASSLRAGENYGYTF.

In this sample, this clonotype turned up a few times. Possible read error: a much larger clone is one base away. V usage is TRBV6-5 and J usage is TRBJ2-3; D may be TRBD2 (5 bases). The CDR3 contains 11 residues. V lost 6 bases and J lost 8, with 9 bases in between. Germline lookup yields CDR1 MNHEY and CDR2 SVGAGI. The CDR3: CASREAGTQYF. CDR3 bases: TGTGCCAGCAGGGAGGCGGGTACGCAGTATTTT.

The chain has TRBV20-1 and TRBJ1-1; 12 bases match TRBD1. Germline CDR1 is DFQATT and CDR2 is SNEGSKA (reference sequence). This CDR3 comprises 14 residues. The J segment lost 5 bases and the V segment lost 6 bases, leaving 7 bases of the junction unmatched. The CDR3 sequence: CSANRDRGLTEAFF. The CDR3 DNA is TGCAGTGCAAACCGGGACAGGGGGCTAACTGAAGCTTTCTTT.

V gene TRBV29-1 combines with J gene TRBJ2-1; 8 nucleotides line up with TRBD2. The CDR3 runs to 12 residues. Losses at the gene ends were 7 bases for V and 6 bases for J; bases not matched to a gene: 5. CDR1 is SQVTM and CDR2 is ANQGSEA in the germline V gene. Written as DNA, the CDR3 is TGCAGCGCGGGGCGGGGGGTCAATGAGCAGTTCTTC. The encoded protein is CSAGRGVNEQFF.

The CDR3 is CASSVWTNGGNTEAFF. CDR3 bases: TGCGCCAGCAGCGTTTGGACAAACGGGGGGAACACTGAAGCTTTCTTT. This sequence joins TRBV5-1 and TRBJ1-1; D perhaps matches TRBD1 (5 bases). Between the trimmed V and J ends, which lost 4 bases and 1 base, there was a span of 17 bases. This CDR3 has 16 amino acids. From germline, CDR1 is SGHRS and CDR2 YFSETQ. Using reference TRBV5-1 and TRBJ1-1 for the parts outside the CDR3, the full variable domain is KAGVTQTPRYLIKTRGQQVTLSCSPISGHRSVSWYQQTPGQGLQFLFEYFSETQRNKGNFPGRFSGRQFSNSRSEMNVSTLELGDSALYLCASSVWTNGGNTEAFFGQGTRLTVV.